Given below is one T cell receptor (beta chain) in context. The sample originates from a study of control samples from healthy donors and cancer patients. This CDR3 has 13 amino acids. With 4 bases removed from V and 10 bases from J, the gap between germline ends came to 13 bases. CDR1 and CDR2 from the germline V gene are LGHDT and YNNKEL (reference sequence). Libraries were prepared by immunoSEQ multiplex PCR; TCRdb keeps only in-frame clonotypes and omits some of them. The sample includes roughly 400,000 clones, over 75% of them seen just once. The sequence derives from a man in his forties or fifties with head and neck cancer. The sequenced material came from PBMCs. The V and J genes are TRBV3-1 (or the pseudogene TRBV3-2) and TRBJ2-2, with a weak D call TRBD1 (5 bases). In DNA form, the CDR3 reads TGTGCCAGCAGCCCTCAATGGGGCGCGGAGCTGTTTTTT. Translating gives CASSPQWGAELFF.